This T cell receptor (beta chain) is drawn from a study of T cell repertoires in cytomegalovirus infection. Background on the study: Public signatures in TCR beta pointed to CMV infection and matching HLA type.

Germline V CDR1 and CDR2: DFQATT, SNEGSKA (reference sequence). Between the trimmed V and J ends, which lost 5 bases and 0 bases, there was a span of 14 bases. This CDR3 comprises 14 residues. This clonotype was counted between two and nine times. Its antigen is still unknown. One entry per CDR3 protein results from TCRdb running MiXCR on the reads. The sample holds about 530,000 distinct CDR3 sequences, 26% seen once. The study, taken as a whole, reports: Of the TCR beta families, the public ones yielded a cumulative frequency that identified carriers of CMV plus the relevant HLA. Across the ex vivo response, the dominant clonotypes were HLA-C-restricted CMV-specific TCR beta clonotypes.

Sequencing was carried out using PBMCs. The receptor was isolated from a human donor in good health (CMV status not recorded). Some clones in this sample may be carry-over from other donors' samples. The chain carries TRBV20-1 and TRBJ2-7, with D possibly matching TRBD2 (6 bases). CDR3 loop: CSAEVRGSSYEQYF. CDR3 DNA: TGCAGTGCTGAAGTTCGGGGGAGCTCCTACGAGCAGTACTTC.